The clone carrying this T cell receptor beta chain was counted ten times or more. Primers targeting TRAV and TRBV primed first-strand cDNA, covering alpha and beta chains. A roughly 20-cycle PCR with a constant-region primer and V-primer adapter amplified TCRs. TCRdb ran MiXCR on the reads and lists one entry per CDR3 protein. The profile shows 100,000 or so distinct CDR3 sequences, roughly 20% of them singletons. V shed 6 bases and J 1 base; nucleotides not matched to a gene: 3. Germline V lookup: CDR1 SGHAT, CDR2 FQNNGV. This CDR3 region has 15 residues. These data come from a study of low-dose radiotherapy and immunotherapy resistance in tumors. About the study: Every two weeks patients got nivolumab 240 mg flat dose, plus ipilimumab 1 mg/kg every six weeks, intravenously. One day before radiation and immunotherapy, intravenous cyclophosphamide 200 mg/m2 was administered, with this repeated every two weeks. Starting cycle 1 day 1, oral aspirin 300 mg was given daily for four cycles.

Noted time point: after trial treatment. The treatment here: LDRT plus nivolumab, ipilimumab, low-dose cyclophosphamide and aspirin (RACIN trial). As their treatment, donors received nivolumab, ipilimumab, aspirin, low-dose cyclophosphamide and low-dose radiotherapy. This clonotype was obtained from a male donor with prostate cancer. V usage is TRBV11-2 and J usage is TRBJ2-2; 9 nucleotides line up with TRBD2. The sample was PBMCs, taken after low-dose radiotherapy plus immunotherapy. The CDR3, as DNA: TGTGCCAGCAGAGGAGCGGGGGGGAACACCGGGGAGCTGTTTTTT. It yields the protein CASRGAGGNTGELFF.